This TCR beta chain was documented in a study of HIV-infected patients and healthy controls. This clonotype ranks as medium-sized. Alpha and beta constant-region primers primed reverse transcription of around 0.5 ug RNA. Each of the alpha and beta chains got its own library through chain-specific third strand synthesis with indices. Second strand synthesis was primed from the SP2 site. TCRdb re-called the 5' RACE reads through MiXCR, storing one row per CDR3 protein. The sample records 13,000 or so distinct CDR3 sequences, roughly 10% being singletons. Whole blood was used without fractionation, so all unsorted peripheral T cells were included. Control samples came from some ten uninfected healthy donors, several of them resampled after roughly 3 months. Trimming removed 1 base from V and 4 bases from J; junction bases left unmatched: 7. Germline-derived CDR1 and CDR2 are SEHNR and FQNEAQ (reference sequence). This CDR3 has 16 residues.

V and J are TRBV7-9 and TRBJ2-7, with 10 nucleotides matching TRBD2. The TCR was taken from an adult in good health. Material: blood. The CDR3 DNA reads TGTGCCAGCAGCTTAGGACTAGCGGGCAGCCTGTACGAGCAGTACTTC. Protein: CASSLGLAGSLYEQYF.